This T cell receptor beta chain was obtained from a study of early T cells in non-severe SARS-CoV-2 infection. About the research overall: The input, bulk RNA from unsorted whole blood, was sequenced, and chains were unpaired. Points from the study as a whole: Lookups in VDJdb leaned toward anti-spike CD8 responses and missed private and CD4 specificities.

Researchers attached unique molecular identifiers to individual cDNA molecules. TCRdb re-called the 5' RACE reads through MiXCR, storing one row per CDR3 protein. The sample has some 54,000 distinct CDR3 sequences, roughly a tenth seen once. For this clonotype: Its antigen remains unknown. A much larger clonotype is one base distant, so this may be a read error.

This CDR3 region has 16 residues. Trimming left V 8 bases short and J 3 bases short, with 20 bases between. The V gene's germline CDR1 is MNHEY and CDR2 SVGAGI. The sample was whole blood. The chain uses TRBV6-5 and TRBJ1-3, with no clear D. This receptor was obtained from an adult who was a healthcare worker with PCR-confirmed SARS-CoV-2 infection or an uninfected control (not recorded which). The CDR3 sequence is CASALSQVFCGNTIYF. For the CDR3, the DNA is TGTGCCAGCGCCCTATCGCAGGTGTTCTGTGGAAACACCATATATTTT.